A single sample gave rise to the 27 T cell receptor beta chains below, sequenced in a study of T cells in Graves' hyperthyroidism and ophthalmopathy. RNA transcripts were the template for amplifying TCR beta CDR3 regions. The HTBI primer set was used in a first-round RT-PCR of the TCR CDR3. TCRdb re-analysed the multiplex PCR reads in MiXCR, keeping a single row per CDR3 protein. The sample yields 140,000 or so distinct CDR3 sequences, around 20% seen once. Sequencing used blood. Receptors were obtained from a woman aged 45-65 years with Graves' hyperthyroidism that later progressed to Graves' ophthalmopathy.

This CDR3 is CASSSGLAGGVRTQYF. The CDR3 nucleotides read TGCGCCAGCAGCTCCGGACTAGCGGGAGGGGTGCGTACGCAGTATTTT. The V call is TRBV5-1, the J call TRBJ2-3; 15 bases fit TRBD2. Germline values: CDR1 SGHRS, CDR2 YFSETQ. J lost 8 bases, V lost 3 bases, and 7 bases had no gene match. The CDR3 covers 16 residues.

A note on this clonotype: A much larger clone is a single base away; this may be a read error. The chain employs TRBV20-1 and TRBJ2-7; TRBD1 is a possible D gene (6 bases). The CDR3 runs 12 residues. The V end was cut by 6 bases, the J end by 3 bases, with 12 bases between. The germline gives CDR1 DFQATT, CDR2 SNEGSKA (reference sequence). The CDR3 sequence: CSATGQLYEQYF. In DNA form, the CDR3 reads TGCAGTGCAACGGGACAACTCTACGAGCAGTACTTC.

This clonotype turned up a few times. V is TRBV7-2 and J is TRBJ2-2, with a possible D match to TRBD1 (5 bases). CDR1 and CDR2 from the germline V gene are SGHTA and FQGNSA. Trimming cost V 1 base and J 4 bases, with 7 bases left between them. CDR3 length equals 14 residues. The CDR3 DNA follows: TGTGCCAGCAGCTTAGTCAGGGCCACCGGGGAGCTGTTTTTT. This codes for CASSLVRATGELFF. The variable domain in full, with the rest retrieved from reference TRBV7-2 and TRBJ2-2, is GAGVSQSPSNKVTEKGKDVELRCDPISGHTALYWYRQSLGQGLEFLIYFQGNSAPDKSGLPSDRFSAERTGGSVSTLTIQRTQQEDSAVYLCASSLVRATGELFFGEGSRLTVL.

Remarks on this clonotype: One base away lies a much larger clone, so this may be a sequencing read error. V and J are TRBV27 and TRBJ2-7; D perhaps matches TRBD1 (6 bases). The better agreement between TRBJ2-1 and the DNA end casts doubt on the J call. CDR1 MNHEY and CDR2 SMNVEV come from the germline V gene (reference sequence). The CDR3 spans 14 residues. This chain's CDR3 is CASSLSPGAHEQFF. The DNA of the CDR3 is TGTGCCAGCAGTTTATCTCCAGGGGCCCACGAGCAGTTCTTC.

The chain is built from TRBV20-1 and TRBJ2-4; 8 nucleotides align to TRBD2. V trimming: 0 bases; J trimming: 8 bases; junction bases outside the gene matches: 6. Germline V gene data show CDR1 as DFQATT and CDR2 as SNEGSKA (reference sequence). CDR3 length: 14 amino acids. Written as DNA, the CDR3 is TGCAGTGCTAGAGAAAGCGGGAGAGGGGACATTCAGTACTTC. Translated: CSARESGRGDIQYF.

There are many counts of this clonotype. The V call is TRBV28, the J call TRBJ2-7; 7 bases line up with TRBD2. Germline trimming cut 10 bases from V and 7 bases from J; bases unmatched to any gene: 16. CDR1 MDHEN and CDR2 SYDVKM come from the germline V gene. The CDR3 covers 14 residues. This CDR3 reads CANRRGVKLLEQYF. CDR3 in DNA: TGTGCCAACCGCCGGGGGGTCAAACTCTTAGAGCAGTACTTC.

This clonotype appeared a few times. The DNA of the CDR3 is TGTGCCAGCAGCAACGGGGCAGGTGAGCAGTTCTTC. Translated: CASSNGAGEQFF. The V gene is TRBV7-2, the J gene TRBJ2-1, with D possibly being TRBD1 or TRBD2 (5 bases each). Per germline, CDR1 SGHTA and CDR2 FQGNSA. The germline V and J ends were trimmed by 5 bases and 9 bases, with 11 bases remaining between them. This CDR3 region has 12 residues.

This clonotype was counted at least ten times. The CDR3 reads CASTSEGHPNQPQHF. The CDR3 DNA reads as TGTGCCAGTACCTCAGAGGGACATCCCAATCAGCCCCAGCATTTT. The V and J genes are TRBV19 and TRBJ1-5; the D gene is possibly TRBD1 (6 bases). This CDR3 spans 15 amino acids. Germline-derived CDR1 and CDR2 are LNHDA and SQIVND (reference sequence). V lost 7 bases, J lost 3 bases, and 16 bases lay in between.

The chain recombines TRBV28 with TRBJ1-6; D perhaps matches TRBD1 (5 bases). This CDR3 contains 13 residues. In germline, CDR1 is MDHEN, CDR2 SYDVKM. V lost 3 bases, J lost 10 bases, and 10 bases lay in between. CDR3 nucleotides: TGTGCCAGCAGTTTCCGTCAGGGATCACCCCTCCACTTT. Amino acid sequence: CASSFRQGSPLHF.

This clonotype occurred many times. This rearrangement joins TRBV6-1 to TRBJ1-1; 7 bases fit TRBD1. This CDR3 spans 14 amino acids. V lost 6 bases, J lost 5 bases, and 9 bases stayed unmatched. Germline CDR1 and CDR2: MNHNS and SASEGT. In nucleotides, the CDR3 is TGTGCCAGCAGGGGAGGGGGCAGGGTTACTGAAGCTTTCTTT. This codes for CASRGGGRVTEAFF.

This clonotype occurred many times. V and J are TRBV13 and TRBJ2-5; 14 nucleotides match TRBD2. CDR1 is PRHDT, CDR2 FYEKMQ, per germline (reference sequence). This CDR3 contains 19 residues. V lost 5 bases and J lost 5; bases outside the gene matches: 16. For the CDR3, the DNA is TGTGCCAGCAGCCGACCGACCCCGGGGACTAGCGGGAGATGGGAGACCCAGTACTTC. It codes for CASSRPTPGTSGRWETQYF. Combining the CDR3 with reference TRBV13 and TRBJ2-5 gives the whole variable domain AAGVIQSPRHLIKEKRETATLKCYPIPRHDTVYWYQQGPGQDPQFLISFYEKMQSDKGSIPDRFSAQQFSDYHSELNMSSLELGDSALYFCASSRPTPGTSGRWETQYFGPGTRLLVL.

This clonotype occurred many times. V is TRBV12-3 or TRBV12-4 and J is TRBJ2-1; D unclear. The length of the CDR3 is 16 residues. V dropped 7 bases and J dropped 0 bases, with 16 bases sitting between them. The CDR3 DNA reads TGTGCCAGCACCCCATTGCACTGGAGCTCCTACAATGAGCAGTTCTTC. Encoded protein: CASTPLHWSSYNEQFF.

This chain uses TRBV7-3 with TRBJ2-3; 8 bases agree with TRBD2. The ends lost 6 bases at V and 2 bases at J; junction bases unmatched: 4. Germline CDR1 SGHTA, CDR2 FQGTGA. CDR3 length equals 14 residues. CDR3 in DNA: TGTGCCAGCAGTTTAGCGGGACCCACAGATACGCAGTATTTT. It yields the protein CASSLAGPTDTQYF.

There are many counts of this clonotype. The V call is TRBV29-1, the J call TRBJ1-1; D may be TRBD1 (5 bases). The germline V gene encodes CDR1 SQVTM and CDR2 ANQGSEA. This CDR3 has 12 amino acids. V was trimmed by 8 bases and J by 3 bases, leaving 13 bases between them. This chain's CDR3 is CSLRPGHTEAFF. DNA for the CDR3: TGCAGCCTAAGACCGGGGCACACTGAAGCTTTCTTT.

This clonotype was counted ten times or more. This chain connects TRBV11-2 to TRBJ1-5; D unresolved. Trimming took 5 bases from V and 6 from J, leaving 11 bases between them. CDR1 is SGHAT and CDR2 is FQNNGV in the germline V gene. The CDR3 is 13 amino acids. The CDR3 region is CASSRVHGQPQHF. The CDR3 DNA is TGTGCCAGCAGCCGGGTCCATGGTCAGCCCCAGCATTTT.

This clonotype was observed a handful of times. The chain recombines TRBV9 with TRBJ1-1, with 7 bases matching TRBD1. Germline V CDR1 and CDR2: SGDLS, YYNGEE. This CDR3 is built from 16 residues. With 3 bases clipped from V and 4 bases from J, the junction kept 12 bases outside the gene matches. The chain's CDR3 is CASSATIGGSATEAFF. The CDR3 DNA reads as TGTGCCAGCAGCGCCACGATAGGGGGCTCAGCCACTGAAGCTTTCTTT. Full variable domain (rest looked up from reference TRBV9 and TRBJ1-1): DSGVTQTPKHLITATGQRVTLRCSPRSGDLSVYWYQQSLDQGLQFLIQYYNGEERAKGNILERFSAQQFPDLHSELNLSSLELGDSALYFCASSATIGGSATEAFFGQGTRLTVV.

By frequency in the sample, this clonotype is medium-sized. For the CDR3, the DNA is TGCAGTGAGAGTGAATTGGAGGGATTCTCCTACGAGCAGTACTTC. Translated: CSESELEGFSYEQYF. This rearrangement joins TRBV20-1 to TRBJ2-7; weak D call: TRBD2 (6 bases). The CDR3 totals 15 residues. Trimming left V 7 bases short and J 0 bases short, with 19 bases between. The germline CDR1 and CDR2 sequences are DFQATT and SNEGSKA (reference sequence).

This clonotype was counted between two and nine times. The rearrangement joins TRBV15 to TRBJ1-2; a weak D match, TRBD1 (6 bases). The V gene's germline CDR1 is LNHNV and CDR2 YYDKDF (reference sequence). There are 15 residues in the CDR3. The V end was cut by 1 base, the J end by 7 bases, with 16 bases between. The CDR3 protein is CATSRGNRGLSGYTF. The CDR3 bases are TGTGCCACCAGCAGAGGTAATAGGGGGTTATCTGGCTACACCTTC.

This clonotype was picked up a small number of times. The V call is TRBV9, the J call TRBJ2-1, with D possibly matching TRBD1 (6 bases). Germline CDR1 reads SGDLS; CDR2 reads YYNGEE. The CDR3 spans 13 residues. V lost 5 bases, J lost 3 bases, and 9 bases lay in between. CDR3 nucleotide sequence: TGTGCCAGCAGTTGGGACAACTACAATGAGCAGTTCTTC. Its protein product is CASSWDNYNEQFF.

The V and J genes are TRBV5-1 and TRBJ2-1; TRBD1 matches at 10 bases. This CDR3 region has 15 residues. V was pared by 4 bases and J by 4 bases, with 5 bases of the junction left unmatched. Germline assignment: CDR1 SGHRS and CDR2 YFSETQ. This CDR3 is CASSPGQGTYNEQFF. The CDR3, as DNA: TGCGCCAGCAGCCCGGGACAGGGGACGTACAATGAGCAGTTCTTC.

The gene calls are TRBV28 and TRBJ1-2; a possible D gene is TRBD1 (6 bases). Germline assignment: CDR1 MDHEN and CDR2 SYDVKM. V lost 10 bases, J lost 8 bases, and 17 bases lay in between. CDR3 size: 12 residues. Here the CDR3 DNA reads TGTGCCACGCAGGTGGGGGCTAGGGGCTACACCTTC. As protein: CATQVGARGYTF.

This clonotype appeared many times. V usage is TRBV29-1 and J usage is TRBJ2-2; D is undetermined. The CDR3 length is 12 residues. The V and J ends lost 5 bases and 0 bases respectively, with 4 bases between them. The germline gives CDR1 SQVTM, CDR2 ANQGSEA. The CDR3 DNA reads TGCAGCGTTCGACCGAACACCGGGGAGCTGTTTTTT. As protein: CSVRPNTGELFF.

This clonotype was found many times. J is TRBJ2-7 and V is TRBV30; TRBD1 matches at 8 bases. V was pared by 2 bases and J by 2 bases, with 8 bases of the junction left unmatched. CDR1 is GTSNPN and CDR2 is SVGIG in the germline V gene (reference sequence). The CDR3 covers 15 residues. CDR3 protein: CAWSFGQGMPYEQYF. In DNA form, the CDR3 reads TGTGCCTGGAGTTTTGGACAGGGAATGCCCTACGAGCAGTACTTC.

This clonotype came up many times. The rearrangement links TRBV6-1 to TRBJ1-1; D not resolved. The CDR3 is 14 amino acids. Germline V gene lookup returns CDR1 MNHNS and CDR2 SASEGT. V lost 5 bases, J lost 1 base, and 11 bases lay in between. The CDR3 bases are TGTGCCAGCAGTCGAACGGCCGAGAACACTGAAGCTTTCTTT. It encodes CASSRTAENTEAFF.

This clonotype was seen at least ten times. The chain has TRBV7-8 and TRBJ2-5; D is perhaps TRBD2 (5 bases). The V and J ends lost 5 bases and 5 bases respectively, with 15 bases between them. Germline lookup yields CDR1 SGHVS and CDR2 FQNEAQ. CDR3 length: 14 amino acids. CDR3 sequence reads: CASSLDLGLETQYF. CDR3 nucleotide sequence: TGTGCCAGCAGCCTGGACTTGGGCCTGGAGACCCAGTACTTC. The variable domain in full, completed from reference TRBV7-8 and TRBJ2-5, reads GAGVSQSPRYKVAKRGQDVALRCDPISGHVSLFWYQQALGQGPEFLTYFQNEAQLDKSGLPSDRFFAERPEGSVSTLKIQRTQQEDSAVYLCASSLDLGLETQYFGPGTRLLVL.

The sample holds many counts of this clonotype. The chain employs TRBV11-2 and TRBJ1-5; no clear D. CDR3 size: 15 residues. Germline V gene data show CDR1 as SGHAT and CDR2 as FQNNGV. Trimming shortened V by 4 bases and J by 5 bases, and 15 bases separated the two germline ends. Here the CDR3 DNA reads TGTGCCAGCAGCTCCGGCCGCGTGGGCCATCAGCCCCAGCATTTT. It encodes CASSSGRVGHQPQHF.

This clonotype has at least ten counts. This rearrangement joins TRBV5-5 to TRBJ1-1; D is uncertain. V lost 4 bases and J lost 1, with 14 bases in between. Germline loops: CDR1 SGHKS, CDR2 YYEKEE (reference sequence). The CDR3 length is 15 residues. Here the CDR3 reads CASSLGFQRNTEAFF. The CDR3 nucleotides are TGTGCCAGCAGCCTGGGGTTCCAGAGGAACACTGAAGCTTTCTTT.